Listed below are T cell receptor beta chains from one sample, sequenced in a study of blood T cell repertoires in COVID-19. Clones were sequenced by immunoSEQ multiplex PCR, and TCRdb holds only the in-frame ones, with some missing. The sample lists 130,000 or so clones; 70% to 90% were seen once. The sequencing input was peripheral blood. The source of these receptors is a man aged 45-60 years with acute or convalescent COVID-19. CDR3s include the opening cysteine and the closing phenylalanine or tryptophan. A D gene is named only where the DNA matches it firmly. The size field is filled for only some rows; it gives once, few, many or a size class.

size	D	V	J	CDR3	DNA
NA	NA	TRBV9	TRBJ1-3	CASSVDGVSGNTIYF	TGTGCCAGCAGCGTAGACGGGGTCTCTGGAAACACCATATATTTT
NA	NA	TRBV5-1	TRBJ1-2	CASSPLPDSSYGYTF	TGCGCCAGCAGCCCTCTGCCGGACAGCAGCTATGGCTACACCTTC
NA	TRBD1	TRBV18	TRBJ1-1	CASSPRKDRGAFF	TGTGCCAGCTCACCACGAAAGGACAGGGGTGCTTTCTTT
NA	TRBD1	TRBV15	TRBJ2-7	CATSSRDRAADEQYF	TGTGCCACCAGCTCCCGGGACAGGGCGGCGGACGAGCAGTACTTC
NA	TRBD2	TRBV5-1	TRBJ2-1	CASSLEGGPLAGVGNEQFF	TGCGCCAGCAGCTTGGAAGGCGGCCCACTAGCGGGAGTGGGAAATGAGCAGTTCTTC
NA	NA	TRBV18	TRBJ1-1	CASSLSDSQNTEAFF	TGTGCCAGCTCACTTTCCGACAGCCAGAACACTGAAGCTTTCTTT
NA	NA	TRBV3-1/TRBV3-2	TRBJ1-2	CASSQEPSYGYTF	TGTGCCAGCAGCCAAGAACCCAGCTATGGCTACACCTTC
NA	NA	TRBV19	TRBJ1-5	CASSIRQARQPQHF	TGTGCCAGTAGTATCCGACAGGCTCGGCAGCCCCAGCATTTT
NA	NA	TRBV5-1	TRBJ2-1	CASSPNDRMPNEQFF	TGCGCCAGCAGCCCAAATGACAGGATGCCAAATGAGCAGTTCTTC
NA	NA	TRBV19	TRBJ1-2	CASSIGITGPTGYGYTF	TGTGCCAGTAGTATAGGTATTACCGGGCCAACAGGGTACGGCTACACCTTC
NA	NA	TRBV10-1	TRBJ2-4	CASSEARDFNIQYF	TGCGCCAGCAGTGAGGCCCGGGACTTCAACATTCAGTACTTC
NA	NA	TRBV11-3	TRBJ2-2	CASSLTTNTGELFF	TGTGCCAGCAGCTTAACTACGAACACCGGGGAGCTGTTTTTT
NA	NA	TRBV29-1	TRBJ2-3	CSVARVSTDTQYF	TGCAGCGTGGCACGGGTTAGCACAGATACGCAGTATTTT
few	NA	TRBV4-2	TRBJ1-2	CASSLARTRDYGYTF	TGTGCCAGCAGCCTAGCACGGACTAGGGACTATGGCTACACCTTC
NA	TRBD1	TRBV6-5	TRBJ2-3	CASTPQGTDTQYF	TGTGCCAGCACTCCACAGGGGACGGATACGCAGTATTTT
NA	NA	TRBV5-1	TRBJ1-1	CASSSQGNTEAFF	TGCGCCAGCAGCTCCCAGGGGAACACTGAAGCTTTCTTT
few	TRBD1	TRBV5-4	TRBJ1-1	CASRPGGWNTEAFF	TGTGCCAGCAGACCAGGGGGTTGGAACACTGAAGCTTTCTTT
few	NA	TRBV7-8	TRBJ1-2	CASSSGGPGYTF	TGTGCCAGCAGCTCGGGGGGACCTGGCTACACCTTC
NA	NA	TRBV19	TRBJ1-1	CASSSSKRGTGEAFF	TGTGCCAGTAGCTCCTCTAAGCGGGGGACGGGTGAAGCTTTCTTT
NA	NA	TRBV28	TRBJ1-1	CASSPEQGTNTEAFF	TGTGCCAGCAGTCCGGAACAGGGAACGAACACTGAAGCTTTCTTT
NA	NA	TRBV6-6	TRBJ1-6	CASTLGQGSPLHF	TGTGCCAGCACCTTGGGGCAGGGTTCACCCCTCCACTTT
NA	NA	TRBV5-1	TRBJ1-2	CASSSNPGEYGYTF	TGCGCCAGCAGCTCGAACCCAGGGGAGTATGGCTACACCTTC
NA	TRBD1	TRBV19	TRBJ1-5	CASSVRQGTNQPQHF	TGTGCCAGTAGTGTTCGACAGGGGACAAATCAGCCCCAGCATTTT
NA	NA	TRBV4-2	TRBJ1-2	CASSHIREVNYGYTF	TGTGCCAGCAGCCACATTCGGGAAGTTAACTATGGCTACACCTTC
NA	NA	TRBV6-1	TRBJ1-4	CASSDLIAQGREKLFF	TGTGCCAGCAGTGACCTCATTGCACAGGGACGTGAAAAACTGTTTTTT
NA	TRBD1	TRBV10-3	TRBJ1-2	CASNPGQGQFYGYTF	TGTGCCAGCAACCCGGGACAGGGACAATTTTACGGCTACACCTTC
NA	NA	TRBV14	TRBJ1-2	CASSQDHGVLSYGYTF	TGTGCCAGCAGCCAAGATCACGGGGTGTTGAGCTATGGCTACACCTTC
NA	NA	TRBV2	TRBJ2-7	CASSFIRGYEQYF	TGTGCCAGCAGTTTCATCAGAGGGTACGAGCAGTACTTC
NA	TRBD1	TRBV2	TRBJ1-1	CASSESGTGYTEAFF	TGTGCCAGCAGCGAATCCGGGACAGGGTACACTGAAGCTTTCTTT
few	NA	TRBV28	TRBJ2-1	CASSLGATSRNEQFF	TGTGCCAGCAGTTTGGGGGCGACATCGCGCAATGAGCAGTTCTTC
NA	NA	TRBV5-6	TRBJ1-1	CASSLIENTEAFF	TGTGCCAGCAGCTTGATAGAGAACACTGAAGCTTTCTTT
once	TRBD1	TRBV27	TRBJ1-2	CASSLSGSGGTGGYTF	TGTGCCAGCAGTTTATCGGGGTCAGGGGGCACGGGCGGCTACACCTTC
NA	NA	TRBV6-1	TRBJ2-5	CASTPLSGRETQYF	TGTGCCAGCACTCCCCTGTCGGGGAGGGAGACCCAGTACTTC
NA	NA	TRBV3-1/TRBV3-2	TRBJ1-2	CASSPSGTAGYTF	TGTGCCAGCAGCCCAAGCGGAACGGCTGGCTACACCTTC
few	TRBD1	TRBV23-1	TRBJ1-1	CASSPLTGGFGRNTEAFF	TGCGCCAGCAGCCCTTTGACAGGGGGTTTTGGGAGGAACACTGAAGCTTTCTTT
NA	NA	TRBV9	TRBJ1-5	CASSAGGTGVGNQPQHF	TGTGCCAGCAGCGCAGGAGGTACTGGGGTTGGCAATCAGCCCCAGCATTTT
few	NA	TRBV3-1/TRBV3-2	TRBJ1-6	CASSQVVSSYNSPLHF	TGTGCCAGCAGCCAAGTGGTGAGCTCCTATAATTCACCCCTCCACTTT
NA	TRBD1	TRBV7-8	TRBJ1-1	CASSFRGGTGNTEAFF	TGTGCCAGCAGCTTCCGTGGGGGGACAGGGAACACTGAAGCTTTCTTT
NA	NA	TRBV5-5	TRBJ2-1	CASSPRQAWRNEQFF	TGTGCCAGCAGCCCCCGACAGGCCTGGCGGAATGAGCAGTTCTTC
NA	TRBD1	TRBV4-1	TRBJ1-5	CASSQEPHRGEQPQHF	TGCGCCAGCAGCCAAGAACCCCACAGGGGTGAACAGCCCCAGCATTTT
NA	TRBD1	TRBV9	TRBJ2-5	CASSVGGQGQETQYF	TGTGCCAGCAGCGTAGGGGGACAGGGGCAAGAGACCCAGTACTTC
NA	TRBD1	TRBV6-4	TRBJ2-7	CASSVGDRGNEQYF	TGTGCCAGCAGTGTAGGAGACAGGGGAAACGAGCAGTACTTC
NA	TRBD1	TRBV7-8	TRBJ1-5	CASSFSGGRGNQPQHF	TGTGCCAGCAGCTTTTCAGGGGGAAGAGGCAATCAGCCCCAGCATTTT
NA	TRBD2	TRBV4-1	TRBJ2-5	CASSQGLAGGKETQYF	TGCGCCAGCAGCCAAGGCTTGGCGGGGGGAAAAGAGACCCAGTACTTC
NA	TRBD1	TRBV10-2	TRBJ1-6	CASSTTGFSPLHF	TGCGCCAGCAGTACGACAGGGTTTTCACCCCTCCACTTT
NA	TRBD1	TRBV29-1	TRBJ1-2	CSVEGGSTGRNYGYTF	TGCAGCGTTGAAGGAGGATCGACAGGGAGAAACTATGGCTACACCTTC
NA	NA	TRBV10-3	TRBJ1-3	CATRIDSSGNTIYF	TGTGCCACAAGGATCGACAGCTCTGGAAACACCATATATTTT
few	NA	TRBV30	TRBJ1-6	CAWRYAGKNSPLHF	TGTGCCTGGAGGTATGCAGGGAAAAATTCACCCCTCCACTTT
NA	NA	TRBV19	TRBJ1-4	CASTMGQGRDEKLFF	TGTGCCAGTACCATGGGGCAGGGGAGAGATGAAAAACTGTTTTTT
few	TRBD2	TRBV6-5	TRBJ2-1	CASSSPGLAVYNEQFF	TGTGCCAGCAGTTCACCGGGACTAGCGGTCTACAATGAGCAGTTCTTC
NA	NA	TRBV4-1	TRBJ1-5	CASSRRGGDDQPQHF	TGCGCCAGCAGCCGTAGGGGCGGAGATGATCAGCCCCAGCATTTT
NA	NA	TRBV6-6	TRBJ1-2	CASSMVQTGGYGYTF	TGTGCCAGCAGTATGGTACAGACCGGAGGCTATGGCTACACCTTC
once	TRBD2	TRBV7-2	TRBJ2-2	CASSSLAGGVGELFF	TGTGCCAGCAGCTCCTTAGCGGGAGGGGTCGGGGAGCTGTTTTTT
NA	TRBD1	TRBV3-1/TRBV3-2	TRBJ1-2	CASSPRDSGTYGYTF	TGTGCCAGCAGCCCCCGGGACAGTGGGACCTATGGCTACACCTTC